This entry lists 27 T cell receptor beta chains sequenced from one sample in a study of T cells in Graves' hyperthyroidism and ophthalmopathy. The CDR3 regions of TCR beta were amplified from RNA transcripts. Primed by the HTBI set, a first-round RT-PCR was run on the TCR CDR3. TCRdb called the multiplex PCR reads again in MiXCR, with one record for every CDR3 protein. The data show some 350,000 distinct CDR3 sequences, approximately 16% seen once. Sequenced: blood. Receptors originate from an older woman with Graves' ophthalmopathy.

This clonotype was detected a few times. The V and J genes are TRBV20-1 and TRBJ2-4; no firm D call. V lost 5 bases and J 0 bases, leaving 11 bases between the germline ends. CDR1 DFQATT and CDR2 SNEGSKA come from the germline V gene (reference sequence). CDR3 length: 14 amino acids. Here the CDR3 DNA reads TGCAGTGCTCAGACTCTGTTAGCCAAAAACATTCAGTACTTC. Amino acids: CSAQTLLAKNIQYF.

This clonotype has only a few counts. The chain joins TRBV6-1 to TRBJ2-6; TRBD2 might be the D (5 bases). Trimming took 5 bases from V and 1 from J, leaving 9 bases between them. This CDR3 is built from 15 residues. Germline V gene lookup returns CDR1 MNHNS and CDR2 SASEGT. The CDR3 sequence: CASSSPGSGANVLTF. In nucleotides, the CDR3 is TGTGCCAGCAGTTCCCCGGGGTCTGGGGCCAACGTCCTGACTTTC.

This clonotype was counted at least ten times. The gene calls are TRBV7-9 and TRBJ2-7, with 7 nucleotides matching TRBD1. Germline CDR1 reads SEHNR; CDR2 reads FQNEAQ (reference sequence). The CDR3 has 17 amino acids. Trimming cost V 2 bases and J 4 bases; bases outside gene matches: 14. CDR3 DNA: TGTGCCAGCAGCTTATCGGGACAGAAGGTCCCCGGGTACGAGCAGTACTTC. Translation gives CASSLSGQKVPGYEQYF.

The chain carries TRBV25-1 and TRBJ2-5; no clear D gene. This CDR3 is built from 14 residues. In germline, CDR1 is MGHDK, CDR2 SYGVNS. V gave up 4 bases and J gave up 4 bases, with 13 bases separating them. CDR3 sequence (DNA): TGTGCCAGCAGTGCCCTCGAGTGGGGAGAGACCCAGTACTTC. Amino acid sequence: CASSALEWGETQYF.

V gene TRBV6-1 combines with J gene TRBJ1-6; D gene ambiguous. The CDR3 contains 15 residues. V lost 7 bases and J lost 7, with 17 bases in between. Germline V gives CDR1 MNHNS, CDR2 SASEGT. CDR3 sequence (DNA): TGTGCCAGCACCGCACCGGGAGCAGGAAATTCACCCCTCCACTTT. Its protein is CASTAPGAGNSPLHF.

This clonotype was recorded many times. The J gene is TRBJ2-1, the V gene TRBV27, with 13 bases matching TRBD2. Germline V CDR1 and CDR2: MNHEY, SMNVEV (reference sequence). The J segment lost 5 bases and the V segment lost 2 bases, leaving 12 bases of the junction unmatched. This CDR3 spans 19 amino acids. The DNA for the CDR3 is TGTGCCAGCAGTTTACGGGCACTAGCGGGAGGGCCGAGGGACAATGAGCAGTTCTTC. Protein product: CASSLRALAGGPRDNEQFF.

This chain joins TRBV10-2 and TRBJ1-6, with TRBD1 as a possible D gene (5 bases). The V and J ends lost 0 bases and 15 bases respectively, with 18 bases between them. Germline values: CDR1 WSHSY, CDR2 SAAADI. The CDR3 is 15 residues long. The DNA for the CDR3 is TGCGCCAGCAGTGAGTCTCGGGGCCCCCCGACCCGCCTCCACTTT. It encodes CASSESRGPPTRLHF.

This chain joins TRBV6-1 and TRBJ2-7, with TRBD1 matching 7 bases. Trimming removed 5 bases from V and 4 bases from J; junction bases left unmatched: 8. In germline, CDR1 is MNHNS, CDR2 SASEGT. CDR3 length: 14 residues. DNA for the CDR3: TGTGCCAGCAGTAAACATCACAGGGGATACGAGCAGTACTTC. This sequence encodes CASSKHHRGYEQYF.

This clonotype showed up many times. The chain joins TRBV30 to TRBJ1-5; 8 bases match TRBD1. J lost 3 bases, V lost 7 bases, and 5 bases had no gene match. The CDR3 has 13 amino acids. Germline CDR1 GTSNPN, CDR2 SVGIG (reference sequence). CDR3 nucleotide sequence: TGTGCCTACGGGACAGGATTCAATCAGCCCCAGCATTTT. Its translation: CAYGTGFNQPQHF.

V is TRBV30 and J is TRBJ2-1, with TRBD2 matching 9 bases. CDR1 is GTSNPN and CDR2 is SVGIG in the germline V gene (reference sequence). The CDR3 runs 15 residues. The J segment lost 7 bases and the V segment lost 2 bases, leaving 9 bases of the junction unmatched. CDR3 residues: CAWSPGTSPTNEQFF. The CDR3 DNA reads TGTGCCTGGAGTCCCGGGACTAGCCCCACGAATGAGCAGTTCTTC.

The chain employs TRBV6-1 and TRBJ2-5, with 8 bases lining up with TRBD1. The CDR3 has 14 residues. The germline V gene has CDR1 MNHNS and CDR2 SASEGT. V was pared by 8 bases and J by 2 bases, with 7 bases of the junction left unmatched. The CDR3 is CASRGQGAQETQYF. DNA for the CDR3: TGTGCCAGCCGGGGGCAGGGGGCTCAAGAGACCCAGTACTTC.

The chain uses TRBV7-9 and TRBJ1-4; D remains ambiguous. The CDR3 is 12 amino acids. The ends were cut back, 8 bases at V and 8 bases at J, with 12 bases in the middle. The germline V gene has CDR1 SEHNR and CDR2 FQNEAQ (reference sequence). The CDR3 loop reads CASSRLLEKLFF. The CDR3 region has the DNA TGTGCCAGCTCCCGGCTCTTGGAAAAACTGTTTTTT.

This clonotype was seen repeatedly, ten times or more. The chain carries TRBV5-1 and TRBJ2-1, with TRBD2 identical over 9 bases. CDR3 length: 16 residues. CDR1 SGHRS and CDR2 YFSETQ come from the germline V gene. The junction had 8 bases not matched to a gene; V was cut back by 3 bases and J by 4 bases. CDR3 DNA: TGCGCCAGCAGCTCCAATCTAGCGGGATCATACAATGAGCAGTTCTTC. Its translation is CASSSNLAGSYNEQFF.

The rearrangement joins TRBV11-1 to TRBJ2-5; 15 bases are a match to TRBD2. The CDR3 runs 17 residues. V lost 5 bases and J lost 7; bases outside the gene matches: 11. CDR1 SGHAT and CDR2 FQDESV come from the germline V gene (reference sequence). DNA for the CDR3: TGTGCCAGCAGCCAACGGCCGGGACTAGCGGGAGGTGGGACCCAGTACTTC. Protein sequence: CASSQRPGLAGGGTQYF.

This clonotype was counted between two and nine times. J is TRBJ1-1 and V is TRBV30, with a tentative D call TRBD1 (5 bases). CDR3 length: 14 residues. V gave up 5 bases and J gave up 1 base, with 14 bases separating them. Germline-derived CDR1 and CDR2 are GTSNPN and SVGIG (reference sequence). This chain's CDR3 is CAWGTRRTNTEAFF. CDR3 nucleotide sequence: TGTGCCTGGGGGACCAGGAGGACGAACACTGAAGCTTTCTTT.

Points on this clonotype: This may stem from a read error, because a much larger clone lies one nucleotide away. The chain recombines TRBV27 with TRBJ2-7; 11 nucleotides match TRBD2. With 2 bases clipped from V and 4 bases from J, the junction kept 1 base outside the gene matches. Germline loops: CDR1 MNHEY, CDR2 SMNVEV (reference sequence). The CDR3 has 14 residues. The CDR3 nucleotides read TGTGCCAGCAGTTTAGCTAGCGGGAGGTACGAGCAGTACTTC. It translates to CASSLASGRYEQYF.

In the case of this clonotype: A read error may be the cause here, since a much bigger clone is one base away. The chain joins TRBV30 to TRBJ2-2; 7 nucleotides match TRBD2. Germline V gene data show CDR1 as GTSNPN and CDR2 as SVGIG (reference sequence). This CDR3 contains 15 residues. The CDR3 spells CAWSELAANIGELFF. CDR3 DNA: TGTGCCTGGAGTGAGCTAGCGGCGAACATCGGGGAGCTGTTTTTT.

There are many counts of this clonotype. The chain links TRBV2 to TRBJ2-5, with a tentative D call TRBD1 (5 bases). Germline CDR1 SNHLY, CDR2 FYNNEI. The V end was cut by 6 bases, the J end by 2 bases, with 19 bases between. The CDR3 covers 16 residues. The CDR3 is CASSKDGIGEQETQYF. The CDR3 DNA follows: TGTGCCAGCAGCAAGGATGGGATAGGGGAACAAGAGACCCAGTACTTC.

This clonotype was recorded a few times. This chain links TRBV20-1 with TRBJ2-6, with D possibly being TRBD1 (5 bases). The CDR3 is 16 residues long. The V gene's germline CDR1 is DFQATT and CDR2 SNEGSKA (reference sequence). The V end was cut by 6 bases, the J end by 0 bases, with 15 bases between. CDR3 region: CSADDLGPSGANVLTF. The CDR3 region has the DNA TGCAGTGCGGACGACCTGGGGCCCTCTGGGGCCAACGTCCTGACTTTC.

This clonotype was detected only a few times. The chain is built from TRBV27 and TRBJ1-4, with 9 bases matching TRBD1. The ends lost 0 bases at V and 1 base at J; junction bases unmatched: 9. Germline CDR1 MNHEY, CDR2 SMNVEV (reference sequence). The CDR3 loop spans 19 amino acids. The CDR3: CASSLSLLDRGRTNEKLFF. The CDR3 coding sequence is TGTGCCAGCAGTTTATCTTTGCTGGACAGGGGCAGAACTAATGAAAAACTGTTTTTT. The whole variable domain, filled in from reference TRBV27 and TRBJ1-4, reads EAQVTQNPRYLITVTGKKLTVTCSQNMNHEYMSWYRQDPGLGLRQIYYSMNVEVTDKGDVPEGYKVSRKEKRNFPLILESPSPNQTSLYFCASSLSLLDRGRTNEKLFFGSGTQLSVL.

This clonotype was counted between two and nine times. The CDR3 loop is CAIRHRDSSTDTQYF. In DNA form, the CDR3 reads TGTGCCATCAGACACAGGGATTCGAGCACAGATACGCAGTATTTT. This chain joins TRBV10-3 and TRBJ2-3; possible D gene TRBD1, 6 bases. Trimming left V 6 bases short and J 0 bases short, with 13 bases between. The CDR3 runs to 15 residues. Germline assignment: CDR1 ENHRY and CDR2 SYGVKD.

The chain uses TRBV7-3 and TRBJ2-2, with a tentative D call TRBD1 (6 bases). Looked up from germline, CDR1 is SGHTA and CDR2 is FQGTGA. The V and J ends lost 1 base and 7 bases respectively, with 10 bases between them. This CDR3 is built from 14 residues. CDR3 DNA sequence: TGTGCCAGCAGCTTAAGATTACAGGGCGGGGAGCTGTTTTTT. As protein: CASSLRLQGGELFF.

This clonotype was detected many times. The genes are TRBV6-1 and TRBJ2-1; D gene unclear. Germline CDR1 reads MNHNS; CDR2 reads SASEGT. This CDR3 is built from 14 residues. V lost 11 bases and J 0 bases, leaving 14 bases between the germline ends. The DNA for the CDR3 is TGTGCCGCGGAGAGCGTCTCCTCCTACAATGAGCAGTTCTTC. Protein product: CAAESVSSYNEQFF.

This clonotype has at least ten counts. The chain carries TRBV11-2 and TRBJ2-7; TRBD2 aligns across 7 bases. V dropped 5 bases and J dropped 6; count of bases not matched to a gene: 19. CDR1 is SGHAT, CDR2 FQNNGV, per germline. This CDR3 region has 17 residues. The CDR3 DNA sequence: TGTGCCAGCAGCGAACCGGGGAATCGGGGGGTAGGGGCCGAGCAGTACTTC. This encodes CASSEPGNRGVGAEQYF.

This clonotype has ten or more counts. V gene TRBV2 combines with J gene TRBJ2-2; maybe TRBD1 (6 bases). CDR1 and CDR2 (germline): SNHLY, FYNNEI. V shed 6 bases and J shed 5 bases, with 16 bases lying between them. The CDR3 totals 15 residues. CDR3 loop: CASRTTGAWTGELFF. The CDR3 DNA follows: TGTGCCAGCAGGACGACAGGTGCATGGACCGGGGAGCTGTTTTTT.

The V and J genes are TRBV2 and TRBJ2-2; no firm D call. This CDR3 has 12 residues. The germline gives CDR1 SNHLY, CDR2 FYNNEI. Trimming removed 8 bases at V and 4 bases at J, with 8 bases between. The CDR3 here is CASLGGTGELFF. CDR3 sequence (DNA): TGTGCCAGCCTAGGTGGCACCGGGGAGCTGTTTTTT.

This sequence joins TRBV19 and TRBJ2-3; weak D call: TRBD1 (6 bases). CDR3 size: 14 residues. Germline CDR1 is LNHDA and CDR2 is SQIVND (reference sequence). Trimming shortened V by 5 bases and J by 4 bases, and 13 bases separated the two germline ends. CDR3 region: CASSRTARADTQYF. Here the CDR3 DNA reads TGTGCCAGTAGTCGGACAGCTAGAGCAGATACGCAGTATTTT.